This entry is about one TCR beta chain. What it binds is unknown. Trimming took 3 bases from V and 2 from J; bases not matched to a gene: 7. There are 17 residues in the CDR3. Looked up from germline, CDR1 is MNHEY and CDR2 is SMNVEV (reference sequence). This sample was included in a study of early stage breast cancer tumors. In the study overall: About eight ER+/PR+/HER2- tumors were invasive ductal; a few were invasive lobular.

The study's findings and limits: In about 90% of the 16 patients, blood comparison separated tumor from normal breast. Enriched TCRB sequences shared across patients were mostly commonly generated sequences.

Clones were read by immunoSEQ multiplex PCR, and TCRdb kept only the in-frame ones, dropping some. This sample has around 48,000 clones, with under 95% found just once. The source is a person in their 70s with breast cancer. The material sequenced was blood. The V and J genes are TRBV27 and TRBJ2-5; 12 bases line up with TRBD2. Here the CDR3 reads CASSFRASGGVQETQYF. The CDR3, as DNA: TGTGCCAGCAGTTTTAGGGCTAGCGGGGGGGTACAAGAGACCCAGTACTTC.